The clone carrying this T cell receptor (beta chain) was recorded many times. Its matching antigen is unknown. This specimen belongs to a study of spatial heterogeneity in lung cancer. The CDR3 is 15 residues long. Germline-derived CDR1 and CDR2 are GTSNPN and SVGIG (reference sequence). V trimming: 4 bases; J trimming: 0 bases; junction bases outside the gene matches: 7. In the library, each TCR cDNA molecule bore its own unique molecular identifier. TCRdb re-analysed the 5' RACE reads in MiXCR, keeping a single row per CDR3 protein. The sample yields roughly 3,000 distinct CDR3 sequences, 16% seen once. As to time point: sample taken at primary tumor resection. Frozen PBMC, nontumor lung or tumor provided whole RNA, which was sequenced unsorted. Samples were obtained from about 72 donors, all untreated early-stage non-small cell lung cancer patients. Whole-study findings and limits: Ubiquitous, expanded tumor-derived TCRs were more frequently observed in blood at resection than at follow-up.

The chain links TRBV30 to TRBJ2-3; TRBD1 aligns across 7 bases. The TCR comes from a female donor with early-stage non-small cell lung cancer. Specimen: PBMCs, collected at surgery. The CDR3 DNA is TGTGCCTGGAACCCCAGGGGGATAAGCACAGATACGCAGTATTTT. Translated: CAWNPRGISTDTQYF.